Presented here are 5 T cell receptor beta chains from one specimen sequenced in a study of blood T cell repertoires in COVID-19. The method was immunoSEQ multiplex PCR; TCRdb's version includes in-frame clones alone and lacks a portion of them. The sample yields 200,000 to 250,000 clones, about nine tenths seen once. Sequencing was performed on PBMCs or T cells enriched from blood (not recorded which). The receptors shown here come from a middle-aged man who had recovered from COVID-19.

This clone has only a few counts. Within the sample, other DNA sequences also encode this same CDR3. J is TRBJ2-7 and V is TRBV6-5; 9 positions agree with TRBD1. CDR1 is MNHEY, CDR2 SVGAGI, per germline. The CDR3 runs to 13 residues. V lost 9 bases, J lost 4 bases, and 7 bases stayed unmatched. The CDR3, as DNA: TGTGCCAGTACAGCCGGGACAGGGTACGAGCAGTACTTC. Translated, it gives CASTAGTGYEQYF.

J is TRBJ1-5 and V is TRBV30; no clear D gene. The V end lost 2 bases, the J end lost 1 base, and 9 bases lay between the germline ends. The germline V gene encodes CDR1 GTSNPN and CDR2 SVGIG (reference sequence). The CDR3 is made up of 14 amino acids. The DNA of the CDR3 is TGTGCCTGGAGTAGGGAGGGAAGCAATCAGCCCCAGCATTTT. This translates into CAWSREGSNQPQHF.

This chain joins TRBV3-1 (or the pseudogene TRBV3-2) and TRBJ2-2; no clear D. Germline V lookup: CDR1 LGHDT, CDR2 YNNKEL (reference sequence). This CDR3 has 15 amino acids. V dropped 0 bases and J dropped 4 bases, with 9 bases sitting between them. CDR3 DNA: TGTGCCAGCAGCCAAGATCATAGTGGCACCGGGGAGCTGTTTTTT. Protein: CASSQDHSGTGELFF.

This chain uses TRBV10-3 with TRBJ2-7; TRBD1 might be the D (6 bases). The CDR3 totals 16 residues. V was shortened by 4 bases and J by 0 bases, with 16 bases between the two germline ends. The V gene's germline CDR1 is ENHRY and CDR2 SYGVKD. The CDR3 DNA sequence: TGTGCCATCAGTGCGTTCGGACAGTCAAGCTCCTACGAGCAGTACTTC. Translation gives CAISAFGQSSSYEQYF.

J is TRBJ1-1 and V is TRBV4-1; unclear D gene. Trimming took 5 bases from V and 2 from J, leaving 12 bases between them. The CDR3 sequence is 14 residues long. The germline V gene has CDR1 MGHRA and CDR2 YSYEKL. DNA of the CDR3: TGCGCCAGCAGCTACAGTTCCAAAAACACTGAAGCTTTCTTT. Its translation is CASSYSSKNTEAFF.